A selection of T cell receptor beta chains follows, all from one sample in a study of blood T cells in healthy people across ages. TCRdb processed the 5' RACE reads anew with MiXCR; each CDR3 protein has one entry. The sample holds fewer than 800,000 distinct CDR3 sequences; around 21% are singletons and the top ten take 3.5% to 4%. The sequenced material came from blood. Receptors were obtained from a man between 65 and 85 years old in good health. Each CDR3 is given with its conserved first and last residue. The D gene is left open where the match is weak. Clone size is not always given. Where it is, it says once, few, many or a class for expanded clones.

d_call j_call clone_size v_call cdr3_aa cdr3_nt
- TRBJ1-6 many TRBV4-3 CASSQEVGYPLHF TGCGCCAGCAGCCAAGAAGTGGGGTATCCCCTCCACTTT
- TRBJ2-5 few TRBV2 CASSEPRTSQETQYF TGTGCCAGCAGTGAACCTAGGACAAGTCAAGAGACCCAGTACTTC
- TRBJ2-2 few TRBV14 CASSQVEVAGELFF TGTGCCAGCAGCCAAGTGGAGGTAGCCGGGGAGCTGTTTTTT
- TRBJ2-1 - TRBV5-5 CASTQGPTFGDNEQFF TGTGCCAGCACCCAAGGACCGACATTTGGGGACAATGAGCAGTTCTTC
TRBD2 TRBJ2-3 few TRBV4-3 CASSQRLWTSGSTDTQYF TGCGCCAGCAGCCAACGACTTTGGACTAGCGGGAGCACAGATACGCAGTATTTT
TRBD1 TRBJ2-7 few TRBV7-2 CASSPFGTGGGEQYF TGTGCCAGCAGCCCCTTTGGGACAGGGGGGGGTGAGCAGTACTTC
- TRBJ2-2 - TRBV7-3 CASRTNANTGELFF TGTGCCAGCAGGACGAACGCGAACACCGGGGAGCTGTTTTTT
TRBD1 TRBJ2-7 - TRBV6-5 CASSYSAGGGYEQYF TGTGCCAGCAGTTACTCGGCAGGGGGCGGCTACGAGCAGTACTTC
TRBD2 TRBJ2-1 many TRBV7-8 CASSSRRGTSGRNEQFF TGTGCCAGCAGCTCGAGGAGGGGGACTAGCGGGAGGAATGAGCAGTTCTTC
- TRBJ2-5 few TRBV15 CATSKSTGRETQYF TGTGCCACCAGCAAATCGACAGGTCGGGAGACCCAGTACTTC
TRBD2 TRBJ2-2 - TRBV20-1 CSARDLAGGPGELFF TGCAGTGCTAGAGATCTAGCGGGAGGCCCCGGGGAGCTGTTTTTT
TRBD2 TRBJ2-3 - TRBV29-1 CSVLLAGAVWGTDTQYF TGCAGCGTTTTACTAGCGGGAGCGGTTTGGGGCACAGATACGCAGTATTTT
- TRBJ2-5 few TRBV29-1 CSIALGLAKETQYF TGCAGCATTGCCCTCGGGCTAGCGAAAGAGACCCAGTACTTC
- TRBJ2-7 few TRBV6-2/TRBV6-3 CASSTRGRTYEQYF TGTGCCAGCAGCACGCGGGGGCGAACCTACGAGCAGTACTTC
- TRBJ2-3 many TRBV12-3/TRBV12-4 CASSFGTSTDTQYF TGTGCCAGCAGTTTCGGAACTAGCACAGATACGCAGTATTTT
- TRBJ2-3 - TRBV3-1 CASSQPIFFEFTDTQYF TGTGCCAGCAGCCAACCCATCTTTTTCGAGTTCACAGATACGCAGTATTTT
- TRBJ1-2 - TRBV10-3 CAISEGPTPDYGYTF TGTGCCATCAGTGAAGGGCCAACTCCGGACTATGGCTACACCTTC
- TRBJ2-1 - TRBV25-1 CASKDSSYNEQFF TGTGCCAGTAAGGACAGTTCATACAATGAGCAGTTCTTC
- TRBJ2-7 few TRBV7-2 CASSLVSAAPQGDYEQYF TGTGCCAGCAGCTTAGTATCAGCGGCCCCACAGGGAGACTACGAGCAGTACTTC
TRBD2 TRBJ2-2 few TRBV29-1 CSVVPPGGSIHTGELFF TGCAGCGTTGTCCCCCCGGGCGGGAGCATCCACACCGGGGAGCTGTTTTTT
- TRBJ1-2 - TRBV7-9 CASSVISGLNGYTF TGTGCCAGCAGCGTCATATCAGGGTTGAATGGCTACACCTTC
- TRBJ2-5 - TRBV6-5 CASSYPVEGETQYF TGTGCCAGCAGTTACCCCGTAGAGGGAGAGACCCAGTACTTC
TRBD1 TRBJ2-4 many TRBV28 CASSPTGGGTKNIQYF TGTGCCAGCAGTCCGACAGGGGGTGGAACCAAAAACATTCAGTACTTC
- TRBJ2-1 - TRBV12-3/TRBV12-4 CASRARAGPYNEQFF TGTGCCAGCAGGGCCCGGGCGGGGCCCTACAATGAGCAGTTCTTC
TRBD2 TRBJ2-7 many TRBV10-1 CASSTASGKTYEQYF TGCGCCAGCAGTACCGCGAGCGGGAAGACCTACGAGCAGTACTTC
TRBD1 TRBJ1-1 few TRBV29-1 CSVHRGGRSFF TGCAGCGTCCACAGGGGTGGGAGGTCTTTCTTT
TRBD1 TRBJ1-2 few TRBV4-1 CASSQGRQGNYGYTF TGCGCCAGCAGCCAAGGACGACAGGGTAACTATGGCTACACCTTC
TRBD1 TRBJ2-5 many TRBV6-6 CASGQGKQETQYF TGTGCCAGCGGACAGGGAAAACAAGAGACCCAGTACTTC
- TRBJ2-7 - TRBV3-1 CASSQEGTHGPLSSYEQYF TGTGCCAGCAGCCAAGAGGGGACCCACGGCCCCCTGAGCTCCTACGAGCAGTACTTC
TRBD1 TRBJ2-7 few TRBV9 CASSSDRASYEQYF TGTGCCAGCAGCTCGGACAGGGCTAGCTACGAGCAGTACTTC
- TRBJ2-6 - TRBV18 CASSEAGLNVLTF TGTGCCAGCTCAGAGGCGGGCCTCAACGTCCTGACTTTC
TRBD2 TRBJ2-7 - TRBV4-1 CASSQDLTSSNEQYF TGCGCCAGCAGCCAAGATTTGACTAGCAGTAACGAGCAGTACTTC
- TRBJ1-2 many TRBV6-2/TRBV6-3 CASSYSSGNGYTF TGTGCCAGCAGTTACTCATCGGGAAATGGCTACACCTTC
- TRBJ1-2 few TRBV5-1 CASSLGQGQSGANGYTF TGCGCCAGCAGCTTGGGGCAGGGGCAGTCCGGGGCAAACGGCTACACCTTC
- TRBJ1-5 - TRBV7-9 CASSSSGMQPQHF TGTGCCAGCAGCTCCTCAGGGATGCAGCCCCAGCATTTT
- TRBJ1-2 - TRBV6-2/TRBV6-3 CASAEGSSYGYTF TGTGCCAGCGCTGAGGGTTCAAGCTATGGCTACACCTTC
TRBD2 TRBJ2-5 few TRBV20-1 CSASWTSGETQYF TGCAGTGCTAGCTGGACTAGCGGGGAGACCCAGTACTTC
- TRBJ2-3 - TRBV6-5 CASSYSKAAARTDTQYF TGTGCCAGCAGTTACTCGAAAGCAGCAGCCCGCACAGATACGCAGTATTTT
TRBD1 TRBJ2-7 few TRBV5-1 CASSSGTATYVWYF TGCGCCAGCAGCTCCGGGACAGCCACCTACGTCTGGTACTTC
- TRBJ1-4 many TRBV5-1 CASGDSRSEKLFF TGCGCCAGCGGGGACTCAAGGAGCGAAAAACTGTTTTTT
TRBD2 TRBJ2-3 few TRBV9 CASSAGTSGRTDTQYF TGTGCCAGCAGCGCTGGGACTAGCGGGCGCACAGATACGCAGTATTTT
- TRBJ2-5 - TRBV4-3 CASSQALQETQYF TGCGCCAGCAGCCAAGCCCTTCAAGAGACCCAGTACTTC
- TRBJ2-7 few TRBV5-1 CASSWERGEQYF TGCGCCAGCAGCTGGGAGAGGGGCGAGCAGTACTTC
- TRBJ2-1 few TRBV5-6 CASRTGAHNEQFF TGTGCCAGCAGAACCGGGGCCCACAATGAGCAGTTCTTC
- TRBJ2-1 - TRBV11-1 CATTNSVYNEQFF TGTGCTACCACGAATAGCGTGTACAATGAGCAGTTCTTC